Listed here is a single TCR beta chain. TCRdb redid the calling of the RACE reads with MiXCR, one entry per CDR3 protein. The sample shows roughly 100,000 distinct CDR3 sequences, about 34% of them seen only once. The CDR3 loop spans 13 amino acids. Trimming shortened V by 5 bases and J by 2 bases, and 9 bases separated the two germline ends. Time point of the sample: patch test 3, about 24 weeks after DPC sensitization. As for treatment: therapeutic diphenylcyclopropenone sensitization with weekly scalp DPC. Drawing of blood took place ahead of applying each patch test. The entry originates in a study of human T cells and chemical hapten exposure. Study information: Patients were mainly female, each with alopecia areata, totalis or universalis.

The V gene is TRBV12-3 or TRBV12-4, the J gene TRBJ1-1; maybe TRBD1 (6 bases). The material was whole blood, obtained in connection with sensitization to the hapten diphenylcyclopropenone (DPC). This receptor was taken from a man aged 40-55 years with alopecia areata. Some clones in this sample may be carry-over from other donors' samples. The CDR3 spells CASSPRGNTEAFF. The CDR3 DNA sequence: TGTGCCAGCAGTCCCAGGGGCAACACTGAAGCTTTCTTT.